What follows are 23 T cell receptor beta chains derived from one specimen sequenced in a study of T cells in Graves' hyperthyroidism and ophthalmopathy. The CDR3 regions of TCR beta were amplified from RNA transcripts. The study used the HTBI primer set for a first-round RT-PCR of the TCR CDR3. TCRdb fed the multiplex PCR reads into MiXCR, producing one record per CDR3 protein. The data contain about 250,000 distinct CDR3 sequences, 24% of them singletons. The sample was blood. The receptors come from a woman aged 40 to 50 with Graves' ophthalmopathy.

This clonotype was counted at least ten times. The gene calls are TRBV9 and TRBJ1-2; D is possibly TRBD1 (5 bases). CDR3 length: 12 residues. V shed 0 bases and J shed 6 bases, with 6 bases lying between them. Germline CDR1 SGDLS, CDR2 YYNGEE. CDR3 loop: CASSVVGHGYTF. DNA of the CDR3: TGTGCCAGCAGCGTAGTGGGACATGGCTACACCTTC.

With respect to this clonotype: A read error may produce the germline difference seen at one junction end. In nucleotides, the CDR3 is TGTGGCAGCGGTGGTAAAGAGAACACCGGGGAGCTGTTTTTT. As protein: CGSGGKENTGELFF. The J gene is TRBJ2-2, the V gene TRBV25-1; a possible D gene is TRBD2 (5 bases). Looked up from germline, CDR1 is MGHDK and CDR2 is SYGVNS. The CDR3 runs to 14 residues.

In this sample, this clonotype turned up many times. The chain links TRBV10-3 to TRBJ2-7; D unclear. Germline V lookup: CDR1 ENHRY, CDR2 SYGVKD. Trimming left V 5 bases short and J 0 bases short, with 11 bases between. This CDR3 is built from 14 residues. Written as DNA, the CDR3 is TGTGCCATCAGTTCCGAGCCATACTCCTACGAGCAGTACTTC. Encoded protein: CAISSEPYSYEQYF.

The chain carries TRBV4-1 and TRBJ1-5; D not resolved. The CDR3 runs 16 residues. The germline V and J ends were trimmed by 1 base and 0 bases, with 10 bases remaining between them. Germline loops: CDR1 MGHRA, CDR2 YSYEKL. CDR3 amino acids: CASSQVYGNSNQPQHF. CDR3 nucleotides: TGCGCCAGCAGCCAAGTTTACGGTAATAGCAATCAGCCCCAGCATTTT.

In this sample, this clonotype turned up many times. The V gene is TRBV12-3 or TRBV12-4, the J gene TRBJ2-7; no definite D call. The CDR3 covers 15 residues. V was trimmed by 1 base and J by 0 bases, leaving 10 bases between them. The CDR3: CASSLEDGASYEQYF. The CDR3 DNA reads TGTGCCAGCAGTTTAGAGGACGGAGCCTCCTACGAGCAGTACTTC.

This clonotype was counted at least ten times. This chain uses TRBV30 with TRBJ2-7; D is perhaps TRBD2 (6 bases). Germline V gene sequence: CDR1 GTSNPN, CDR2 SVGIG (reference sequence). The V and J ends lost 5 bases and 5 bases respectively, with 19 bases between them. This CDR3 region has 14 residues. The CDR3 DNA follows: TGTGCCTGGGGGAAAGGAGGGCGGGCCCACGAGCAGTACTTC. Protein sequence: CAWGKGGRAHEQYF.

The genes are TRBV28 and TRBJ1-2; 8 nucleotides align to TRBD1. Germline V lookup: CDR1 MDHEN, CDR2 SYDVKM. With 10 bases clipped from V and 4 bases from J, the junction kept 11 bases outside the gene matches. The CDR3 extends over 14 amino acids. The CDR3: CATSTAGGGYGYTF. CDR3 nucleotides: TGTGCCACATCCACCGCAGGGGGCGGCTATGGCTACACCTTC.

This clonotype was found many times. The chain combines TRBV25-1 with TRBJ2-5; D may be TRBD1 (5 bases). The CDR3 runs to 13 residues. V lost 8 bases and J lost 2, with 12 bases in between. Germline V CDR1 and CDR2: MGHDK, SYGVNS. The CDR3 DNA sequence: TGTGCCAGCGGTAAGGGGATTCAAGAGACCCAGTACTTC. It translates to CASGKGIQETQYF.

This clonotype was seen a few times. The rearrangement joins TRBV2 to TRBJ2-1; no clear D gene. The CDR3 is 11 residues long. Trimming cost V 4 bases and J 8 bases, with 6 bases left between them. Per germline, CDR1 SNHLY and CDR2 FYNNEI. The CDR3 sequence: CASSAYDEQFF. The CDR3 nucleotides are TGTGCCAGCAGTGCTTACGATGAGCAGTTCTTC. Using reference TRBV2 and TRBJ2-1 for the parts outside the CDR3, the full variable domain is EPEVTQTPSHQVTQMGQEVILRCVPISNHLYFYWYRQILGQKVEFLVSFYNNEISEKSEIFDDQFSVERPDGSNFTLKIRSTKLEDSAMYFCASSAYDEQFFGPGTRLTVL.

This clonotype was seen a single time. The chain joins TRBV4-2 to TRBJ2-5, with TRBD2 matching over 7 bases. The CDR3 is made up of 16 amino acids. V gave up 0 bases and J gave up 2 bases; unmatched junction bases: 6. Per germline, CDR1 LGHNA and CDR2 YNFKEQ. The DNA for the CDR3 is TGTGCCAGCAGCCAAGACGTCGGGGAGGGGCAAGAGACCCAGTACTTC. Amino acids: CASSQDVGEGQETQYF.

This clonotype has a count of ten or more. The chain joins TRBV6-5 to TRBJ2-2, with 9 bases identical to TRBD2. Trimming cost V 0 bases and J 5 bases; bases outside gene matches: 7. Germline V gene data show CDR1 as MNHEY and CDR2 as SVGAGI. The CDR3 consists of 17 residues. The CDR3 reads CASSYSISGSGTGELFF. As DNA, the CDR3 is TGTGCCAGCAGTTACTCGATTAGCGGGAGCGGTACCGGGGAGCTGTTTTTT.

This clonotype was recorded many times. The rearrangement uses TRBV30 and TRBJ1-2; a possible D gene is TRBD1 (5 bases). The length of the CDR3 is 16 residues. V gave up 2 bases and J gave up 2 bases, with 18 bases separating them. Germline lookup yields CDR1 GTSNPN and CDR2 SVGIG (reference sequence). CDR3 in amino acids: CAWSNPRWQGNYGYTF. CDR3 bases: TGTGCCTGGAGTAATCCTCGGTGGCAGGGCAACTATGGCTACACCTTC.

This clonotype was seen ten or more times. This chain connects TRBV6-1 to TRBJ2-2, with TRBD2 matching 9 bases. V trimming: 1 base; J trimming: 1 base; junction bases outside the gene matches: 7. Germline loops: CDR1 MNHNS, CDR2 SASEGT. The CDR3 length is 18 residues. CDR3 in amino acids: CASSEGDSGSLNTGELFF. CDR3 coding DNA: TGTGCCAGCAGTGAAGGGGATAGCGGGAGTCTGAACACCGGGGAGCTGTTTTTT.

The rearrangement links TRBV7-9 to TRBJ2-7; 8 bases are shared with TRBD1. This CDR3 spans 14 amino acids. The germline gives CDR1 SEHNR, CDR2 FQNEAQ (reference sequence). V was pared by 3 bases and J by 3 bases, with 4 bases of the junction left unmatched. CDR3 residues: CASSFGTGRYEQYF. CDR3 coding DNA: TGTGCCAGCAGCTTCGGGACAGGTCGCTACGAGCAGTACTTC.

This clonotype came up many times. The chain has TRBV12-3 or TRBV12-4 and TRBJ1-5, with unresolved D. The CDR3 is made up of 15 amino acids. The V gene lost 5 bases and the J gene lost 1 base, with 12 bases spanning the gap. The CDR3 DNA is TGTGCCAGCAGTCCGACGGGGAGAAGCAATCAGCCCCAGCATTTT. Its translation: CASSPTGRSNQPQHF.

The J gene is TRBJ1-3, the V gene TRBV7-2; D gene unclear. The germline gives CDR1 SGHTA, CDR2 FQGNSA. CDR3 length equals 14 residues. V lost 4 bases, J lost 7 bases, and 14 bases lay in between. The CDR3 loop reads CASSSWTTRNTIYF. As DNA, the CDR3 is TGTGCCAGCAGCTCTTGGACCACTCGGAACACCATATATTTT. The complete variable domain, with remaining parts taken from reference TRBV7-2 and TRBJ1-3, reads GAGVSQSPSNKVTEKGKDVELRCDPISGHTALYWYRQSLGQGLEFLIYFQGNSAPDKSGLPSDRFSAERTGGSVSTLTIQRTQQEDSAVYLCASSSWTTRNTIYFGEGSWLTVV.

This clonotype was counted ten times or more. The chain has TRBV29-1 and TRBJ1-5; D unresolved. V gave up 4 bases and J gave up 3 bases, with 7 bases separating them. This CDR3 spans 12 amino acids. CDR1 is SQVTM and CDR2 is ANQGSEA in the germline V gene. CDR3 sequence: CSVVSPNQPQHF. CDR3 DNA sequence: TGCAGCGTTGTGTCCCCCAATCAGCCCCAGCATTTT.

The chain couples TRBV19 to TRBJ1-2; D is uncertain. The CDR3 length is 14 residues. V dropped 7 bases and J dropped 4 bases, with 16 bases sitting between them. Germline loops: CDR1 LNHDA, CDR2 SQIVND (reference sequence). CDR3 in DNA: TGTGCCAGTAATTTCGTGGAAACAAGCTATGGCTACACCTTC. Amino acid sequence: CASNFVETSYGYTF.

This clonotype has ten or more counts. J is TRBJ2-5 and V is TRBV12-3 or TRBV12-4; D unresolved. The ends were cut back, 7 bases at V and 9 bases at J, with 21 bases in the middle. The CDR3 totals 14 residues. The CDR3 DNA follows: TGTGCCAGCACCCTTAGGACGGGTCAAATAGCCCAGTACTTC. Protein sequence: CASTLRTGQIAQYF.

This clonotype was recorded many times. The V call is TRBV4-2, the J call TRBJ1-1; D uncertain. The CDR3 loop spans 13 amino acids. V was pared by 0 bases and J by 4 bases, with 6 bases between. Per the germline V gene, CDR1 is LGHNA and CDR2 is YNFKEQ. Here the CDR3 DNA reads TGTGCCAGCAGCCAAGATCTCCCCACTGAAGCTTTCTTT. This sequence encodes CASSQDLPTEAFF.

This clonotype was picked up many times. The chain couples TRBV12-3 or TRBV12-4 to TRBJ2-7; possibly TRBD1 or TRBD2 for D (6 bases each). The V end lost 5 bases, the J end lost 4 bases, and 15 bases lay between the germline ends. This CDR3 has 14 residues. The chain's CDR3 is CASSKSGEVYEQYF. CDR3 DNA: TGTGCCAGCAGTAAGTCAGGGGAGGTATACGAGCAGTACTTC.

The J gene is TRBJ2-5, the V gene TRBV24-1; 9 nucleotides line up with TRBD1. Per the germline V gene, CDR1 is KGHDR and CDR2 is SFDVKD. V trimming: 3 bases; J trimming: 5 bases; junction bases outside the gene matches: 9. The CDR3 extends over 16 amino acids. The CDR3 spells CATSDNTGGTYETQYF. The CDR3 DNA is TGTGCCACCAGTGATAATACAGGGGGCACATACGAGACCCAGTACTTC.

This clonotype came up many times. V and J are TRBV19 and TRBJ1-5; weak D call: TRBD1 (5 bases). V lost 3 bases to trimming and J lost 4 bases, with 19 bases between them. The CDR3 has 17 amino acids. Germline loops: CDR1 LNHDA, CDR2 SQIVND (reference sequence). Here the CDR3 DNA reads TGTGCCAGTAGTATCAGGAGGGGCAGGGAGCTTAATCAGCCCCAGCATTTT. It encodes CASSIRRGRELNQPQHF.